This entry lists 10 T cell receptor beta chains sequenced from one sample in a study of post-analysis software for immune sequencing data. cDNA libraries of TCR beta carried unique molecular identifiers. In TCRdb, the PCR reads were re-called with MiXCR into one record per CDR3 protein. The data show over 700,000 distinct CDR3 sequences, with approximately 30% seen just once and approximately 0.55% held by the top ten. What these receptors recognize is not known. Study outcomes and limitations: There were roughly five TRBV segments more frequent in patients than controls, and TRBV5-6, TRBV5-1 and TRBV20-1 were among them.

Material: blood. These receptors were collected from a girl aged 10 to 17 with multiple sclerosis.

This sequence joins TRBV27 and TRBJ1-5; the D gene is possibly TRBD1 (5 bases). This CDR3 has 13 residues. Looked up from germline, CDR1 is MNHEY and CDR2 is SMNVEV (reference sequence). V lost 5 bases and J 10 bases, leaving 15 bases between the germline ends. In DNA, the CDR3 is TGTGCCAGCAGTAAGGGACCACCCGATCCCCAGCATTTT. It translates to CASSKGPPDPQHF.

The chain uses TRBV18 and TRBJ2-1, with 7 bases identical to TRBD1. The CDR3 is 16 residues long. Per the germline V gene, CDR1 is KGHSH and CDR2 is LQKENI. The trim removed 4 bases at V and 0 bases at J, leaving 6 bases unmatched. The CDR3 reads CASSQGASSSYNEQFF. As DNA, the CDR3 is TGTGCCAGCTCACAGGGGGCCTCGAGCTCCTACAATGAGCAGTTCTTC.

The chain is built from TRBV7-2 and TRBJ1-1, with D maybe TRBD1 (5 bases). Trimming removed 2 bases at V and 4 bases at J, with 11 bases between. This CDR3 spans 14 amino acids. Per the germline V gene, CDR1 is SGHTA and CDR2 is FQGNSA. The CDR3: CASSLPPGITEAFF. Written as DNA, the CDR3 is TGTGCCAGCAGCTTACCCCCAGGGATCACTGAAGCTTTCTTT.

This clonotype showed up many times. The rearrangement uses TRBV20-1 and TRBJ2-5; 11 nucleotides agree with TRBD2. Germline values: CDR1 DFQATT, CDR2 SNEGSKA (reference sequence). The V gene end was trimmed by 6 bases and the J gene end by 4 bases; junction bases not matched to a gene: 7. This CDR3 contains 14 residues. CDR3: CSAPSGGLLETQYF. Written as DNA, the CDR3 is TGCAGTGCCCCTAGCGGGGGGTTGTTAGAGACCCAGTACTTC.

This clonotype has a handful of counts. V gene TRBV29-1 combines with J gene TRBJ2-1, with 7 bases fitting TRBD2. The CDR3 contains 14 residues. The ends lost 8 bases at V and 0 bases at J; junction bases unmatched: 7. The germline gives CDR1 SQVTM, CDR2 ANQGSEA. CDR3 nucleotide sequence: TGCAGCACAAGATTAGCGGGCTCCTACAATGAGCAGTTCTTC. Residues: CSTRLAGSYNEQFF.

About this clonotype: The junction departs from the called germline gene at one end, perhaps through a read error. The chain uses TRBV5-1 and TRBJ2-7, with TRBD1 identical over 8 bases. CDR3 length equals 17 residues. The germline gives CDR1 SGHRS, CDR2 YFSETQ. This CDR3 reads CASSTGTGRGGSYGQYF. CDR3 coding DNA: TGCGCCAGCAGCACAGGGACAGGTCGAGGAGGGTCCTACGGGCAGTACTTC.

The V call is TRBV27, the J call TRBJ2-3; TRBD1 agrees at 8 bases. With 8 bases clipped from V and 1 base from J, the junction kept 5 bases outside the gene matches. The CDR3 runs to 14 residues. Germline-derived CDR1 and CDR2 are MNHEY and SMNVEV (reference sequence). CDR3: CASRPGQGTDTQYF. The CDR3 DNA follows: TGTGCCAGCCGACCGGGACAGGGCACAGATACGCAGTATTTT.

This chain joins TRBV28 and TRBJ2-1; 7 positions agree with TRBD1. This CDR3 contains 15 residues. V shed 5 bases, J shed 3 bases, and the junction held 7 bases outside the gene matches. Per germline, CDR1 MDHEN and CDR2 SYDVKM. The CDR3 bases are TGTGCCAGCAGTCCCGGGACAGCCTTCTACAATGAGCAGTTCTTC. Its protein is CASSPGTAFYNEQFF.

The gene calls are TRBV12-3 or TRBV12-4 and TRBJ1-5; 8 bases agree with TRBD1. The CDR3 has 18 residues. J lost 4 bases, V lost 2 bases, and 13 bases had no gene match. The CDR3 DNA reads as TGTGCCAGCAGTTTAAAGTCCCGCGGACAGGGAGGGAATCAGCCCCAGCATTTT. This sequence encodes CASSLKSRGQGGNQPQHF.

This clonotype was picked up a small number of times. This chain connects TRBV10-3 to TRBJ2-1; TRBD2 aligns across 7 bases. CDR1 and CDR2 from the germline V gene are ENHRY and SYGVKD. The CDR3 has 12 amino acids. V gave up 11 bases and J gave up 3 bases; unmatched junction bases: 4. CDR3 loop: CAVTSDYNEQFF. CDR3 bases: TGTGCCGTAACTAGCGACTACAATGAGCAGTTCTTC.